The source of this T cell receptor (beta chain) is a study of T-cell reconstitution after alpha-beta-depleted transplantation in children. Study results and limitations: Newly produced T cells mostly provided counts and TCRbeta diversity after one year, as hyperexpanded clones declined. Expanded graft clones numbering several hundred reportedly gave rise to alpha-beta T cells about two months after transplant. Surviving recipient T cells and thymic progenitors produced the high day-60 TCRbeta diversity seen in some patients.

Unique molecular identifiers were incorporated into the prepared TCRbeta library. TCRdb recomputed calls from the PCR reads with MiXCR, one row per CDR3 protein. This table holds 400,000 to 550,000 distinct CDR3 sequences, about 10% found once. Note on this clonotype: Its antigen remains unidentified.

The CDR3 is made up of 12 amino acids. CDR1 and CDR2 from the germline V gene are KGHDR and SFDVKD. The V end lost 4 bases, the J end lost 5 bases, and 5 bases lay between the germline ends. The clonotype originates from a child younger than 10 with inherited bone marrow failure, due to receive a stem cell transplant. V usage is TRBV24-1 and J usage is TRBJ2-1; D ambiguous. Sequenced material: PBMCs, taken before TCRalphabeta/CD19-depleted stem cell transplant. CDR3 amino acids: CATSDRNNEQFF. DNA of the CDR3: TGTGCCACCAGTGACCGGAACAATGAGCAGTTCTTC.